The 29 T cell receptor beta chains listed next were all sequenced from one sample in a study of shared clonotypes between healthy human individuals. Repertoires were generated with immunoSEQ multiplex PCR, while TCRdb's copy carries only in-frame clones and drops some. The table has about 580,000 clones, about 98% seen once. CD45RO negativity and positive selection for CCR7 defined naive CD8 cells, a population that excluded terminally differentiated effector memory CD45RA+ cells. The sample consisted of naive CD8+ T cells sorted from blood. The receptors shown here come from a man younger than 40 in good health.

The chain carries TRBV27 and TRBJ2-5; 10 bases agree with TRBD1. This CDR3 region has 12 residues. Per the germline V gene, CDR1 is MNHEY and CDR2 is SMNVEV (reference sequence). With 6 bases clipped from V and 5 bases from J, the junction kept 0 bases outside the gene matches. CDR3 in amino acids: CASRGQGETQYF. CDR3 bases: TGTGCCAGCAGGGGACAGGGGGAGACCCAGTACTTC.

This chain uses TRBV5-4 with TRBJ2-7; 14 nucleotides agree with TRBD2. The trim removed 0 bases at V and 4 bases at J, leaving 6 bases unmatched. The CDR3 length is 17 residues. The germline V gene encodes CDR1 SGHNT and CDR2 YYREEE (reference sequence). CDR3 sequence: CASSLVGLAGVTYEQYF. The CDR3 nucleotides read TGTGCCAGCAGCTTGGTGGGACTAGCGGGAGTTACGTACGAGCAGTACTTC.

In regard to this clone: The same CDR3 arises from other DNA sequences in this sample as well. The J gene is TRBJ2-7, the V gene TRBV29-1, with a tentative D call TRBD1 (6 bases). V dropped 2 bases and J dropped 4 bases, with 6 bases sitting between them. This CDR3 has 11 amino acids. Germline loops: CDR1 SQVTM, CDR2 ANQGSEA. The CDR3 is CSVERGYEQYF. CDR3 in DNA: TGCAGCGTTGAAAGGGGGTACGAGCAGTACTTC.

This rearrangement joins TRBV6-1 to TRBJ2-7; perhaps TRBD1 as D (5 bases). The CDR3 covers 15 residues. Trimming shortened V by 1 base and J by 3 bases, and 13 bases separated the two germline ends. CDR1 MNHNS and CDR2 SASEGT come from the germline V gene. The CDR3 loop is CASSEVVGALYEQYF. The CDR3 bases are TGTGCCAGCAGTGAAGTGGTAGGGGCCCTCTACGAGCAGTACTTC.

The table lists this clone with a count of one. The V call is TRBV7-8, the J call TRBJ2-7; D unresolved. CDR3 length: 13 residues. The V gene lost 5 bases and the J gene lost 0 bases, with 8 bases spanning the gap. Germline V gene data show CDR1 as SGHVS and CDR2 as FQNEAQ. The CDR3 coding sequence is TGTGCCAGCAGCCTGACTCTCTCCTACGAGCAGTACTTC. It codes for CASSLTLSYEQYF.

The chain is built from TRBV7-9 and TRBJ2-5; TRBD1 or TRBD2 may be the D gene (5 bases each). From germline, CDR1 is SEHNR and CDR2 FQNEAQ (reference sequence). The V and J ends lost 4 bases and 5 bases respectively, with 26 bases between them. This CDR3 region has 18 residues. The CDR3 sequence: CASSSGPKDSSLQETQYF. CDR3 bases: TGTGCCAGCAGCTCGGGACCGAAGGATAGCAGCCTCCAGGAGACCCAGTACTTC. The full variable domain, completed using reference TRBV7-9 and TRBJ2-5, is DTGVSQNPRHKITKRGQNVTFRCDPISEHNRLYWYRQTLGQGPEFLTYFQNEAQLEKSRLLSDRFSAERPKGSFSTLEIQRTEQGDSAMYLCASSSGPKDSSLQETQYFGPGTRLLVL.

This chain joins TRBV2 and TRBJ2-7; 11 bases are shared with TRBD2. V was clipped by 10 bases and J by 1 base; unmatched bases: 15. Germline-derived CDR1 and CDR2 are SNHLY and FYNNEI. The CDR3 contains 17 residues. Here the CDR3 DNA reads TGTGCCATTACTCAACTGGGACTAGCGGTCTTATCCTACGAGCAGTACTTC. Protein product: CAITQLGLAVLSYEQYF. Looking up the rest from reference TRBV2 and TRBJ2-7 gives the full variable domain: EPEVTQTPSHQVTQMGQEVILRCVPISNHLYFYWYRQILGQKVEFLVSFYNNEISEKSEIFDDQFSVERPDGSNFTLKIRSTKLEDSAMYFCAITQLGLAVLSYEQYFGPGTRLTVT.

A word on this clone: The same CDR3 arises from other DNA sequences in this sample as well. The chain joins TRBV6-6 to TRBJ1-2; D is possibly TRBD1 (5 bases). The CDR3 sequence is 11 residues long. Germline values: CDR1 MNHNY, CDR2 SVGAGI (reference sequence). V lost 8 bases to trimming and J lost 3 bases, with 7 bases between them. In DNA, the CDR3 is TGTGCCAGCCGAGGGGACTATGGCTACACCTTC. This codes for CASRGDYGYTF.

The rearrangement links TRBV5-5 to TRBJ2-7, with D perhaps TRBD2 (5 bases). The V and J ends lost 5 bases and 5 bases respectively, with 17 bases between them. Germline lookup yields CDR1 SGHKS and CDR2 YYEKEE (reference sequence). There are 14 residues in the CDR3. CDR3 in amino acids: CASSRIFGVDEQYF. The CDR3 DNA sequence: TGTGCCAGCAGTAGGATTTTCGGGGTCGACGAGCAGTACTTC.

Notes on this clone: The sample contains more than one DNA sequence encoding this CDR3. The CDR3 DNA is TGTGCCAGCAGAAGAACAGATACGCAGTATTTT. Translating it yields CASRRTDTQYF. The chain recombines TRBV7-9 with TRBJ2-3, with D hard to call. The CDR3 runs 11 residues. The ends were cut back, 6 bases at V and 3 bases at J, with 4 bases in the middle. CDR1 and CDR2 (germline): SEHNR, FQNEAQ (reference sequence).

The V call is TRBV28, the J call TRBJ2-7, with a tentative D call TRBD2 (6 bases). Germline lookup yields CDR1 MDHEN and CDR2 SYDVKM. The CDR3 covers 17 residues. Trimming cost V 3 bases and J 3 bases, with 21 bases left between them. The CDR3 region has the DNA TGTGCCAGCAGTTTTCCCCCTTCCAGCGTGGAGGGCTACGAGCAGTACTTC. Protein sequence: CASSFPPSSVEGYEQYF.

CDR3 sequence reads: CASSYSASGNGELFF. Written as DNA, the CDR3 is TGTGCCAGCAGTTACTCCGCTAGCGGGAATGGGGAGCTGTTTTTT. V and J are TRBV6-5 and TRBJ2-2; 9 positions agree with TRBD2. Germline CDR1 MNHEY, CDR2 SVGAGI. The CDR3 contains 15 residues. Trimming at V came to 0 bases and at J to 8 bases, leaving 4 bases not matched to a gene.

This chain joins TRBV15 and TRBJ2-3, with TRBD2 identical over 8 bases. Per the germline V gene, CDR1 is LNHNV and CDR2 is YYDKDF (reference sequence). The CDR3 loop spans 15 amino acids. With V trimmed by 1 base and J by 4 bases, 4 bases remained unmatched. CDR3 loop: CATSRVSGSPDTQYF. CDR3 DNA sequence: TGTGCCACCAGCAGAGTGAGCGGGAGTCCAGATACGCAGTATTTT.

This clone was detected only once. This sequence joins TRBV29-1 and TRBJ1-1; D unresolved. V was shortened by 0 bases and J by 8 bases, with 16 bases between the two germline ends. Germline CDR1 reads SQVTM; CDR2 reads ANQGSEA. This CDR3 is built from 14 residues. The CDR3: CSVEDRSSAPEAFF. The CDR3 DNA is TGCAGCGTTGAAGATCGGTCTTCGGCACCGGAAGCTTTCTTT. The complete variable domain, with remaining parts taken from reference TRBV29-1 and TRBJ1-1, reads SAVISQKPSRDICQRGTSLTIQCQVDSQVTMMFWYRQQPGQSLTLIATANQGSEATYESGFVIDKFPISRPNLTFSTLTVSNMSPEDSSIYLCSVEDRSSAPEAFFGQGTRLTVV.

The chain links TRBV7-9 to TRBJ2-5; the D gene is possibly TRBD1 (6 bases). Trimming took 4 bases from V and 0 from J, leaving 15 bases between them. Germline-derived CDR1 and CDR2 are SEHNR and FQNEAQ (reference sequence). The CDR3 totals 16 residues. The CDR3: CASSWGQGEYQETQYF. Written as DNA, the CDR3 is TGTGCCAGCAGCTGGGGACAAGGGGAATACCAAGAGACCCAGTACTTC.

The chain uses TRBV4-1 and TRBJ2-3, with 8 positions matching TRBD2. The CDR3 has 16 amino acids. Germline V gene sequence: CDR1 MGHRA, CDR2 YSYEKL. V was pared by 0 bases and J by 9 bases, with 11 bases of the junction left unmatched. CDR3 in amino acids: CASSQDRAGGLRTQYF. CDR3 DNA: TGCGCCAGCAGCCAAGATCGGGCGGGAGGCCTCAGAACGCAGTATTTT.

This clone was seen more than once but under ten times. The V and J genes are TRBV11-2 and TRBJ2-7; 7 bases agree with TRBD2. J gave up 2 bases and V 3 bases, and 7 bases lay outside the gene matches. Germline-derived CDR1 and CDR2 are SGHAT and FQNNGV. This CDR3 has 15 residues. The CDR3, as DNA: TGTGCCAGCAGCTTTGGCGGGAGAACGACCTACGAGCAGTACTTC. This translates into CASSFGGRTTYEQYF.

The chain combines TRBV7-9 with TRBJ2-7; 8 nucleotides agree with TRBD2. Germline V lookup: CDR1 SEHNR, CDR2 FQNEAQ (reference sequence). CDR3 length equals 14 residues. With V trimmed by 5 bases and J by 3 bases, 6 bases remained unmatched. The CDR3 protein is CASSDSGTSYEQYF. The CDR3 nucleotides read TGTGCCAGCAGCGACTCCGGGACTAGCTACGAGCAGTACTTC. The whole variable domain, remainder taken from reference TRBV7-9 and TRBJ2-7, is DTGVSQNPRHKITKRGQNVTFRCDPISEHNRLYWYRQTLGQGPEFLTYFQNEAQLEKSRLLSDRFSAERPKGSFSTLEIQRTEQGDSAMYLCASSDSGTSYEQYFGPGTRLTVT.

Remarks on this clone: One end of the junction fails to match germline, which may point to a read error. The rearrangement joins TRBV2 to TRBJ2-5; 10 bases line up with TRBD2. The CDR3 is made up of 15 amino acids. Germline V CDR1 and CDR2: SNHLY, FYNNEI. CDR3 nucleotide sequence: TGTGCCAGCAGTAAAGCGGGAGGGCGAATGGAGACCCAGTACTTC. Amino acids: CASSKAGGRMETQYF.

The rearrangement uses TRBV29-1 and TRBJ2-1; 10 bases fit TRBD1. V dropped 3 bases and J dropped 10; count of bases not matched to a gene: 6. CDR1 is SQVTM and CDR2 is ANQGSEA in the germline V gene. This CDR3 comprises 13 residues. CDR3 sequence: CSVEGQGSEEQFF. The DNA for the CDR3 is TGCAGCGTTGAGGGACAGGGGTCCGAGGAGCAGTTCTTC.

This clone was found a few times. The V call is TRBV27, the J call TRBJ1-2; D might be TRBD1 (5 bases). Germline-derived CDR1 and CDR2 are MNHEY and SMNVEV (reference sequence). This CDR3 contains 14 residues. Trimming took off 3 bases at V and 4 bases at J, with 12 bases between the two ends. CDR3 residues: CASSFARQTYGYTF. The CDR3 nucleotides read TGTGCCAGCAGTTTTGCCAGACAGACCTATGGCTACACCTTC.

V is TRBV7-8 and J is TRBJ1-1; no reliable D call. In germline, CDR1 is SGHVS, CDR2 FQNEAQ. Trimming removed 4 bases from V and 7 bases from J, with 7 bases in between. This CDR3 comprises 11 residues. CDR3 nucleotide sequence: TGTGCCAGCAGCTCAGTGGGTGAAGCTTTCTTT. Translated: CASSSVGEAFF.

This clone has only one observation. The gene calls are TRBV19 and TRBJ2-7, with D hard to call. Germline V gene lookup returns CDR1 LNHDA and CDR2 SQIVND (reference sequence). The V end lost 3 bases, the J end lost 5 bases, and 14 bases lay between the germline ends. There are 14 residues in the CDR3. The CDR3 DNA follows: TGTGCCAGTAGTATCGCGGTCAGTGGGGACGAGCAGTACTTC. Encoded protein: CASSIAVSGDEQYF.

A word on this clone: Other DNA sequences in the same sample also yield this CDR3. This chain connects TRBV27 to TRBJ2-1, with D possibly matching TRBD1 (6 bases). Trimming stripped 3 bases from V and 0 bases from J, with 6 bases between. The V gene's germline CDR1 is MNHEY and CDR2 SMNVEV (reference sequence). The CDR3 is made up of 14 amino acids. The CDR3 nucleotides are TGTGCCAGCAGTTTGGACAGCTCCTACAATGAGCAGTTCTTC. Translating it yields CASSLDSSYNEQFF.

A single count supports this clone. The chain has TRBV5-6 and TRBJ2-5, with D unclear. In germline, CDR1 is SGHDT, CDR2 YYEEEE. With 0 bases removed from V and 1 base from J, the gap between germline ends came to 10 bases. The CDR3 spans 15 residues. CDR3 region: CASSLGASSQETQYF. Here the CDR3 DNA reads TGTGCCAGCAGCTTGGGGGCCTCGTCCCAAGAGACCCAGTACTTC. Variable domain in full (rest from reference TRBV5-6 and TRBJ2-5): DAGVTQSPTHLIKTRGQQVTLRCSPKSGHDTVSWYQQALGQGPQFIFQYYEEEERQRGNFPDRFSGHQFPNYSSELNVNALLLGDSALYLCASSLGASSQETQYFGPGTRLLVL.

The chain couples TRBV10-3 to TRBJ2-7; possibly TRBD1 or TRBD2 for D (5 bases each). The CDR3 is 14 amino acids. The germline CDR1 and CDR2 sequences are ENHRY and SYGVKD. The germline V and J ends were trimmed by 6 bases and 2 bases, with 14 bases remaining between them. The CDR3 reads CAISGADATYEQYF. The CDR3, as DNA: TGTGCCATCAGCGGGGCTGACGCCACCTACGAGCAGTACTTC.

The rearrangement links TRBV5-1 to TRBJ1-1; tentatively, D is TRBD1 (5 bases). Trimming stripped 3 bases from V and 1 base from J, with 10 bases between. Germline-derived CDR1 and CDR2 are SGHRS and YFSETQ. The CDR3 sequence is 14 residues long. The CDR3 bases are TGCGCCAGCAGCTCTTATACAGGGAACACTGAAGCTTTCTTT. Translation gives CASSSYTGNTEAFF.

The chain employs TRBV28 and TRBJ2-1; the match to TRBD2 covers 11 bases. CDR3 length: 15 residues. V was clipped by 6 bases and J by 6 bases; unmatched bases: 7. Germline values: CDR1 MDHEN, CDR2 SYDVKM. CDR3 region: CASRRLAGGLNEQFF. The CDR3 DNA is TGTGCCAGCAGACGCTTAGCGGGAGGGCTCAATGAGCAGTTCTTC.

The table lists this clone with a count of one. The chain has TRBV27 and TRBJ2-2; D unclear. The CDR3 covers 15 residues. Germline lookup yields CDR1 MNHEY and CDR2 SMNVEV (reference sequence). V gave up 3 bases and J gave up 4 bases, with 12 bases separating them. The DNA of the CDR3 is TGTGCCAGCAGTTTTGAGCAAGAAGCCACCGGGGAGCTGTTTTTT. Protein sequence: CASSFEQEATGELFF.